Each of the 25 T cell receptor beta chains below was sequenced from the same sample in a study of T cells after posttransplantation cyclophosphamide. A marrow graft followed busulfan-fludarabine conditioning, with cyclophosphamide on days +3 and +4. The table came from immunoSEQ multiplex PCR; TCRdb's copy has only in-frame clones and leaves some out. The sample includes 4,200 or so clones, 81% of them seen just once. This sample comprised PBMCs, obtained after an allogeneic stem cell transplant with post-transplant cyclophosphamide. The receptors originated from a female patient aged 50 to 65 who received an allogeneic stem cell transplant from a related donor, was CMV-positive, and had no GVHD. T cells may partly derive from the graft donor.

The chain combines TRBV5-6 with TRBJ2-5; 8 bases line up with TRBD1. The J call could be wrong; TRBJ2-7 is a better fit for the DNA end. Germline CDR1 SGHDT, CDR2 YYEEEE. The CDR3 has 15 amino acids. The CDR3 DNA reads as TGTGCCAGCAGCACAGGGACAGGACCATCCTACGAGCAGTACTTC. Protein product: CASSTGTGPSYEQYF.

The J gene is TRBJ2-7, the V gene TRBV30; D is undetermined. Germline CDR1 is GTSNPN and CDR2 is SVGIG (reference sequence). The CDR3 spans 13 residues. Trimming cost V 3 bases and J 0 bases, with 9 bases left between them. This chain's CDR3 is CAWRQPSSYEQYF. Here the CDR3 DNA reads TGTGCCTGGAGACAGCCGAGCTCCTACGAGCAGTACTTC.

The CDR3 here is CASSISGSGTGELFF. The CDR3 nucleotides read TGTGCCAGTAGTATCAGTGGGAGCGGCACCGGGGAGCTGTTTTTT. The chain employs TRBV19 and TRBJ2-2; D possibly corresponds to TRBD2 (5 bases). V dropped 3 bases and J dropped 4 bases, with 12 bases sitting between them. Per germline, CDR1 LNHDA and CDR2 SQIVND (reference sequence). This CDR3 has 15 amino acids.

The gene calls are TRBV5-4 and TRBJ2-1; 7 nucleotides line up with TRBD2. The length of the CDR3 is 15 residues. J was trimmed by 4 bases and V by 0 bases; bases with no gene match: 4. Germline V gene lookup returns CDR1 SGHNT and CDR2 YYREEE (reference sequence). This chain's CDR3 is CASSLGREPYNEQFF. For the CDR3, the DNA is TGTGCCAGCAGCTTGGGGCGGGAGCCTTACAATGAGCAGTTCTTC.

This clone was picked up a small number of times. The rearrangement uses TRBV14 and TRBJ2-7, with 8 bases aligning to TRBD2. V gave up 0 bases and J gave up 6 bases; unmatched junction bases: 16. Germline loops: CDR1 SGHDN, CDR2 FVKESK. CDR3 size: 18 residues. The CDR3 coding sequence is TGTGCCAGCAGCCAAGAGAGGATTGGAGGCGGGGGGTTCTCCGAGCAGTACTTC. Amino acid sequence: CASSQERIGGGGFSEQYF.

The chain employs TRBV6-5 and TRBJ1-1; a possible D gene is TRBD1 (5 bases). Germline V CDR1 and CDR2: MNHEY, SVGAGI. The length of the CDR3 is 15 residues. V shed 5 bases and J shed 1 base, with 14 bases lying between them. The DNA for the CDR3 is TGTGCCAGCAGTCTCGCTGGTACAGGGAACACTGAAGCTTTCTTT. Protein sequence: CASSLAGTGNTEAFF.

The V and J genes are TRBV7-3 and TRBJ1-2; D remains unclear. This CDR3 comprises 13 residues. V gave up 1 base and J gave up 2 bases, with 5 bases separating them. Germline loops: CDR1 SGHTA, CDR2 FQGTGA. The CDR3 DNA follows: TGTGCCAGCAGCTTAAGCCAGAACTATGGCTACACCTTC. Its translation: CASSLSQNYGYTF.

The chain is built from TRBV19 and TRBJ2-1; D is unclear. CDR1 is LNHDA and CDR2 is SQIVND in the germline V gene (reference sequence). CDR3 length: 12 amino acids. V was pared by 6 bases and J by 7 bases, with 10 bases between. The CDR3 reads CASSDTRNEQFF. In nucleotides, the CDR3 is TGTGCCAGTAGCGATACTCGAAATGAGCAGTTCTTC.

CDR3 in DNA: TGTGCCAGTACCACTGGACTGATCACAGATACGCAGTATTTT. Protein: CASTTGLITDTQYF. The chain couples TRBV19 to TRBJ2-3; tentative D call: TRBD2 (5 bases). V was pared by 7 bases and J by 2 bases, with 13 bases between. Germline lookup yields CDR1 LNHDA and CDR2 SQIVND (reference sequence). The CDR3 sequence is 14 residues long.

The CDR3 reads CASSLEGAGGANVLTF. The CDR3 nucleotides read TGCGCCAGCAGCTTAGAGGGGGCGGGTGGGGCCAACGTCCTGACTTTC. This sequence joins TRBV5-1 and TRBJ2-6, with 7 bases identical to TRBD1. CDR3 length equals 16 residues. Germline assignment: CDR1 SGHRS and CDR2 YFSETQ. Trimming removed 2 bases from V and 3 bases from J; junction bases left unmatched: 5. The whole variable domain, remainder taken from reference TRBV5-1 and TRBJ2-6, is KAGVTQTPRYLIKTRGQQVTLSCSPISGHRSVSWYQQTPGQGLQFLFEYFSETQRNKGNFPGRFSGRQFSNSRSEMNVSTLELGDSALYLCASSLEGAGGANVLTFGAGSRLTVL.

This clone has only one observation. The chain carries TRBV5-1 and TRBJ1-2; D is undetermined. Trimming cost V 0 bases and J 4 bases, with 10 bases left between them. CDR3 length equals 14 residues. The germline CDR1 and CDR2 sequences are SGHRS and YFSETQ. The CDR3 sequence: CASSLVGRSYGYTF. The CDR3 coding sequence is TGCGCCAGCAGCTTGGTTGGCAGATCCTATGGCTACACCTTC.

The rearrangement uses TRBV5-6 and TRBJ1-2; D is uncertain. Germline CDR1 is SGHDT and CDR2 is YYEEEE. V dropped 3 bases and J dropped 1 base, with 10 bases sitting between them. The CDR3 sequence is 14 residues long. The CDR3 reads CASSYGIVNYGYTF. The CDR3 DNA reads as TGTGCCAGCAGCTACGGGATCGTTAACTATGGCTACACCTTC.

This rearrangement joins TRBV7-3 to TRBJ2-7; maybe TRBD1 (5 bases). V lost 5 bases, J lost 0 bases, and 8 bases lay in between. Germline V lookup: CDR1 SGHTA, CDR2 FQGTGA. This CDR3 is built from 13 residues. DNA for the CDR3: TGTGCCAGCAGCACAGGACCCTCCTACGAGCAGTACTTC. Protein sequence: CASSTGPSYEQYF.

This clone has just a few counts. The V call is TRBV28, the J call TRBJ2-5; D is ambiguous. Germline V CDR1 and CDR2: MDHEN, SYDVKM. This CDR3 has 14 residues. Trimming pared 7 bases from V and 3 bases from J, leaving 15 bases between. This CDR3 is CASTTASLKETQYF. The DNA for the CDR3 is TGTGCCAGCACCACTGCTTCGTTGAAAGAGACCCAGTACTTC.

Within the sample, this clone is large. The CDR3 is CASRVVSGGSLAKNIQYF. CDR3 DNA sequence: TGTGCCAGCAGGGTCGTTAGCGGGGGTTCCTTAGCCAAAAACATTCAGTACTTC. J is TRBJ2-4 and V is TRBV2; 9 nucleotides agree with TRBD2. Looked up from germline, CDR1 is SNHLY and CDR2 is FYNNEI. Germline trimming cut 6 bases from V and 0 bases from J; bases unmatched to any gene: 12. The CDR3 length is 18 residues.

The chain carries TRBV19 and TRBJ2-3, with TRBD1 matching 9 bases. Germline V lookup: CDR1 LNHDA, CDR2 SQIVND (reference sequence). This CDR3 spans 16 amino acids. Unmatched junction bases numbered 7, after V lost 4 bases and J lost 2 bases. The CDR3 nucleotides read TGTGCCAGTAGTAGTCGGGACAGGGCCTCCACAGATACGCAGTATTTT. Protein sequence: CASSSRDRASTDTQYF. Complete variable domain (other parts from reference TRBV19 and TRBJ2-3): DGGITQSPKYLFRKEGQNVTLSCEQNLNHDAMYWYRQDPGQGLRLIYYSQIVNDFQKGDIAEGYSVSREKKESFPLTVTSAQKNPTAFYLCASSSRDRASTDTQYFGPGTRLTVL.

The V gene is TRBV7-6, the J gene TRBJ1-1, with TRBD1 as a possible D gene (6 bases). Trimming took 1 base from V and 4 from J, leaving 19 bases between them. Germline V gene lookup returns CDR1 SGHVS and CDR2 FNYEAQ. The CDR3 extends over 17 amino acids. The CDR3 bases are TGTGCCAGCAGCTTAGAAGACGACCAGGGGTGGGGCACTGAAGCTTTCTTT. Its translation is CASSLEDDQGWGTEAFF. Combining the CDR3 with reference TRBV7-6 and TRBJ1-1 gives the whole variable domain GAGVSQSPRYKVTKRGQDVALRCDPISGHVSLYWYRQALGQGPEFLTYFNYEAQQDKSGLPNDRFSAERPEGSISTLTIQRTEQRDSAMYRCASSLEDDQGWGTEAFFGQGTRLTVV.

This chain joins TRBV9 and TRBJ1-6; D is possibly TRBD1 (5 bases). CDR3 length: 15 residues. Trimming removed 0 bases from V and 8 bases from J, with 12 bases in between. The V gene's germline CDR1 is SGDLS and CDR2 YYNGEE. The CDR3 protein is CASSVGGGADSPLHF. CDR3 sequence (DNA): TGTGCCAGCAGCGTAGGAGGAGGGGCGGATTCACCCCTCCACTTT.

The J gene is TRBJ1-3, the V gene TRBV9; D perhaps matches TRBD1 (5 bases). CDR1 and CDR2 from the germline V gene are SGDLS and YYNGEE. The CDR3 has 16 amino acids. Trimming removed 0 bases from V and 2 bases from J, with 12 bases in between. The DNA for the CDR3 is TGTGCCAGCAGCGTAGCTGGCGGGGGAACTGGAAACACCATATATTTT. Its protein product is CASSVAGGGTGNTIYF.

The chain is built from TRBV7-3 and TRBJ2-2; weak D call: TRBD1 (5 bases). Trimming pared 6 bases from V and 2 bases from J, leaving 13 bases between. The CDR3 runs to 15 residues. Germline V CDR1 and CDR2: SGHTA, FQGTGA. In DNA, the CDR3 is TGTGCCAGCAGACAAGTTGGGGCAAACACCGGGGAGCTGTTTTTT. Protein sequence: CASRQVGANTGELFF.

V usage is TRBV9 and J usage is TRBJ1-4; D might be TRBD1 (5 bases). The CDR3 is 15 amino acids. With 4 bases removed from V and 2 bases from J, the gap between germline ends came to 12 bases. The V gene's germline CDR1 is SGDLS and CDR2 YYNGEE. The CDR3 region has the DNA TGTGCCAGCAGCTCCCGGGGGGTGACTAATGAAAAACTGTTTTTT. It encodes CASSSRGVTNEKLFF. The whole variable domain, remainder taken from reference TRBV9 and TRBJ1-4, is DSGVTQTPKHLITATGQRVTLRCSPRSGDLSVYWYQQSLDQGLQFLIQYYNGEERAKGNILERFSAQQFPDLHSELNLSSLELGDSALYFCASSSRGVTNEKLFFGSGTQLSVL.

The chain is built from TRBV5-1 and TRBJ1-1; TRBD1 agrees at 8 bases. The CDR3 totals 17 residues. Unmatched junction bases numbered 14, after V lost 3 bases and J lost 4 bases. The germline V gene has CDR1 SGHRS and CDR2 YFSETQ. CDR3 amino acids: CASSWGDRGLTFTEAFF. Written as DNA, the CDR3 is TGCGCCAGCAGCTGGGGAGACAGGGGCCTAACATTCACTGAAGCTTTCTTT.

The chain uses TRBV19 and TRBJ2-3; no clear D gene. This CDR3 is 13 amino acids long. The germline V gene has CDR1 LNHDA and CDR2 SQIVND (reference sequence). V was pared by 5 bases and J by 6 bases, with 12 bases between. The CDR3 sequence: CASSVTTTDTQYF. The CDR3 DNA reads as TGTGCCAGTAGTGTCACTACCACGGATACGCAGTATTTT.

The V and J genes are TRBV5-6 and TRBJ1-4, with TRBD1 matching over 10 bases. The CDR3 runs to 15 residues. In germline, CDR1 is SGHDT, CDR2 YYEEEE. The ends lost 1 base at V and 5 bases at J; junction bases unmatched: 2. The CDR3 coding sequence is TGTGCCAGCAGCTTGATGGGACAGGGGAATGAAAAACTGTTTTTT. Residues: CASSLMGQGNEKLFF.

The V and J genes are TRBV29-1 and TRBJ1-5; D may be TRBD1 (5 bases). CDR3 length equals 15 residues. Germline V gene data show CDR1 as SQVTM and CDR2 as ANQGSEA. V was cut by 1 base and J by 2 bases, with 12 bases left in between. DNA of the CDR3: TGCAGCGTTGAAGTGGGAGGGGCTGGCAATCAGCCCCAGCATTTT. Protein product: CSVEVGGAGNQPQHF.